This T cell receptor (beta chain) emerged from a study of T-cell reconstitution after alpha-beta-depleted transplantation in children. The CDR3 is 15 residues long. V gave up 3 bases and J gave up 0 bases, with 10 bases separating them. In germline, CDR1 is SGHRS, CDR2 YFSETQ. Unique molecular identifiers were built into the TCRbeta library. TCRdb redid the calling of the PCR reads with MiXCR, one entry per CDR3 protein. The data show just over 950,000 distinct CDR3 sequences, with about 29% seen just once and 25% to 35% held by the top ten. To note about this clonotype: Its antigen is unidentified.

Study-wide results and limits: Newly generated T cells supplied most T-cell counts and diversity one year post-transplant. Elevated TCRbeta diversity at day 60 was traced, in some patients, to surviving recipient T cells and thymic progenitors. There were reportedly several hundred expanded graft clones from which alpha-beta T cells came about two months after transplant.

This specimen was PBMCs, mostly from graft donor cells, taken 360 days after TCRalphabeta/CD19-depleted stem cell transplant. The V gene is TRBV5-1, the J gene TRBJ2-1; no firm D call. This receptor was taken from a boy younger than two who had a stem cell transplant for SCID, so the T cells may come from the graft donor. The CDR3 is CASSSDTSSYNEQFF. The CDR3 DNA is TGCGCCAGCAGCTCTGATACGAGCTCCTACAATGAGCAGTTCTTC.